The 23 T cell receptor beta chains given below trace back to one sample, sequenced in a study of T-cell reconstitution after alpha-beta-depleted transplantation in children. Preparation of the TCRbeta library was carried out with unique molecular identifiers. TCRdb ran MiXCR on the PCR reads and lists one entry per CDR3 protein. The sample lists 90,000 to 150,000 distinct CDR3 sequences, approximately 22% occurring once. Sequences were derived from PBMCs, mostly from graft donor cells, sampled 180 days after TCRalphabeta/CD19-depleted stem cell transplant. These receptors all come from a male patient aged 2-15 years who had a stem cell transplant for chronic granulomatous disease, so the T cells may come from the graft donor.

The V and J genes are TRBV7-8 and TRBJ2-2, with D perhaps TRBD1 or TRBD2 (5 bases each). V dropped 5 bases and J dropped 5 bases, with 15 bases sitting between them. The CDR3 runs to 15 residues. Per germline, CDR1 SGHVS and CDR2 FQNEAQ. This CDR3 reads CASSPRVGDTGELFF. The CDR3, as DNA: TGTGCCAGCAGCCCTCGTGTGGGGGATACCGGGGAGCTGTTTTTT.

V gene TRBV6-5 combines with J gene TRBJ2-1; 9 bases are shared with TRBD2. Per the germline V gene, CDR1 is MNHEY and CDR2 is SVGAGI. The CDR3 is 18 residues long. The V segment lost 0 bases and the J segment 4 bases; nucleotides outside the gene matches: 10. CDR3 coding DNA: TGTGCCAGCAGTTACTCGAGGCGGGGGGGGCCCCGGTACAATGAGCAGTTCTTC. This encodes CASSYSRRGGPRYNEQFF.

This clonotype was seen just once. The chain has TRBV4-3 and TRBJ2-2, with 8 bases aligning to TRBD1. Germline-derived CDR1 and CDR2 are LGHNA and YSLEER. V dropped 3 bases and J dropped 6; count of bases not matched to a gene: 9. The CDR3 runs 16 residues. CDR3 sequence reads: CASSHRTGKSPGELFF. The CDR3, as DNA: TGCGCCAGCAGCCATAGGACAGGGAAAAGTCCCGGGGAGCTGTTTTTT.

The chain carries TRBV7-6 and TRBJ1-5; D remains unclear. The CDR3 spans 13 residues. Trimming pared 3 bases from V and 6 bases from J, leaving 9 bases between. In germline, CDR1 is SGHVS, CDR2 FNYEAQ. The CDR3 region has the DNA TGTGCCAGCAGCTTCTCCGTGGGTCAGCCCCAGCATTTT. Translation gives CASSFSVGQPQHF.

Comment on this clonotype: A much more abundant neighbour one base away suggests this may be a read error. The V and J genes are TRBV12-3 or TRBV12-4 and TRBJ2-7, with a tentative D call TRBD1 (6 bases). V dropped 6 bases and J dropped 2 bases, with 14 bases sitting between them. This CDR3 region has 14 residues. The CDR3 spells CASRRTASPYEQYF. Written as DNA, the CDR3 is TGTGCCAGCAGGCGGACAGCGTCTCCCTACGAGCAGTACTTC.

The CDR3 DNA follows: TGTGCCAGCTCACCTGGACAGGGGGCCTCCTACGAGCAGTACTTC. It translates to CASSPGQGASYEQYF. The gene calls are TRBV18 and TRBJ2-7, with 11 bases identical to TRBD1. V lost 3 bases and J lost 0; bases outside the gene matches: 1. CDR1 is KGHSH and CDR2 is LQKENI in the germline V gene. This CDR3 has 15 amino acids.

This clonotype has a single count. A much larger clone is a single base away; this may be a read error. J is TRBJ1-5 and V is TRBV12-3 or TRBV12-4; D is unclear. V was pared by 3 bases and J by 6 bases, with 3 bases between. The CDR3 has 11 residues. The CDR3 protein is CASSFGQPQHF. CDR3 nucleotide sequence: TGTGCCAGCAGTTTCGGTCAGCCCCAGCATTTT.

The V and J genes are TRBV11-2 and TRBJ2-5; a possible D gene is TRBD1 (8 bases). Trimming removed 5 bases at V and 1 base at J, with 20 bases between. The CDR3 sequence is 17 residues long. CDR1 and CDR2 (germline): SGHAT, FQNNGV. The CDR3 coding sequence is TGTGCCAGCAGCCCCGGGACAGGATGGGAGGGCCAAGAGACCCAGTACTTC. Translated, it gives CASSPGTGWEGQETQYF.

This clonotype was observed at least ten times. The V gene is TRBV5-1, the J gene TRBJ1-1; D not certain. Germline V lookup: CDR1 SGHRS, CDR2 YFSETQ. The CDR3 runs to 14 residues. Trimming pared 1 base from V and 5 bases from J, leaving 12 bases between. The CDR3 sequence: CASSLRPSETEAFF. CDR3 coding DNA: TGCGCCAGCAGCTTGAGGCCCTCGGAAACTGAAGCTTTCTTT.

CDR3 DNA: TGTGCCAGCAGTTTATCGATTTACGATTATGGCTACACCTTC. Protein: CASSLSIYDYGYTF. The V and J genes are TRBV27 and TRBJ1-2; D ambiguous. Germline CDR1 reads MNHEY; CDR2 reads SMNVEV (reference sequence). The CDR3 is 14 amino acids. V lost 0 bases, J lost 5 bases, and 10 bases lay in between.

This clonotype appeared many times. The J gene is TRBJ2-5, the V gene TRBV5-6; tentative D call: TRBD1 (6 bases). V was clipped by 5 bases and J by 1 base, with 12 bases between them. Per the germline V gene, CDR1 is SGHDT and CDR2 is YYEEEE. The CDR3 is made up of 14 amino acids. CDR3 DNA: TGTGCCAGCAGTACTGGGACACGCCAAGAGACCCAGTACTTC. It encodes CASSTGTRQETQYF. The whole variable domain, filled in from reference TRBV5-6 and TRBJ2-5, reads DAGVTQSPTHLIKTRGQQVTLRCSPKSGHDTVSWYQQALGQGPQFIFQYYEEEERQRGNFPDRFSGHQFPNYSSELNVNALLLGDSALYLCASSTGTRQETQYFGPGTRLLVL.

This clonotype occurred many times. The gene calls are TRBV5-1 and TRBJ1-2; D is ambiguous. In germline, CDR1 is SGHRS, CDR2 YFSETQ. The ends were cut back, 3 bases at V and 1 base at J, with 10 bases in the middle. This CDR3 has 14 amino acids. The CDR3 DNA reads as TGCGCCAGCAGCTCCGGGCCGGGTAACTATGGCTACACCTTC. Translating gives CASSSGPGNYGYTF. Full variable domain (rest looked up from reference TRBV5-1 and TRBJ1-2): KAGVTQTPRYLIKTRGQQVTLSCSPISGHRSVSWYQQTPGQGLQFLFEYFSETQRNKGNFPGRFSGRQFSNSRSEMNVSTLELGDSALYLCASSSGPGNYGYTFGSGTRLTVV.

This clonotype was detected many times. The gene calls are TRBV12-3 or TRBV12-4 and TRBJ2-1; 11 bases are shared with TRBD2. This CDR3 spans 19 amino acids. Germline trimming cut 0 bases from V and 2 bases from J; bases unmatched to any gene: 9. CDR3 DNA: TGTGCCAGCAGTTTAGCTTCCTCAACTAGCGGGAGAACCTACAATGAGCAGTTCTTC. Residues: CASSLASSTSGRTYNEQFF.

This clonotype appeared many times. In nucleotides, the CDR3 is TGTGCCAGCAGCTTAGACTTTGGGACATATATCTGGAGGGGGCAGTTCTTC. This translates into CASSLDFGTYIWRGQFF. The chain is built from TRBV7-6 and TRBJ2-1; D is possibly TRBD1 or TRBD2 (6 bases each). The V gene lost 1 base and the J gene lost 12 bases, with 25 bases spanning the gap. This CDR3 contains 17 residues. The germline gives CDR1 SGHVS, CDR2 FNYEAQ.

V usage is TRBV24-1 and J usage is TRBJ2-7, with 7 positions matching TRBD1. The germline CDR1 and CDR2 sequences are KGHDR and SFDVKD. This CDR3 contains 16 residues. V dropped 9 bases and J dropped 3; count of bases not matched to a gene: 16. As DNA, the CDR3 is TGTGCCACCCAGGAGACCACAGGGGACAGTTACTACGAGCAGTACTTC. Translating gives CATQETTGDSYYEQYF.

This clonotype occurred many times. The CDR3 DNA follows: TGTGCCAGCAGCTCCGGCGGTTACAATGAGCAGTTCTTC. It specifies CASSSGGYNEQFF. The chain links TRBV5-5 to TRBJ2-1; D unresolved. Germline-derived CDR1 and CDR2 are SGHKS and YYEKEE (reference sequence). Trimming stripped 3 bases from V and 4 bases from J, with 8 bases between. CDR3 size: 13 residues.

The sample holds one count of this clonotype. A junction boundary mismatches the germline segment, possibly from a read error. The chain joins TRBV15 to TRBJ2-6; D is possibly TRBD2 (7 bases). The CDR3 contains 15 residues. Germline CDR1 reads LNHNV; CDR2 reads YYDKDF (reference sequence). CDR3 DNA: TGTGCCACCAGCAGAGATAAAGGGGGGGCCAACGGCCTGACTTTC. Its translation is CATSRDKGGANGLTF.

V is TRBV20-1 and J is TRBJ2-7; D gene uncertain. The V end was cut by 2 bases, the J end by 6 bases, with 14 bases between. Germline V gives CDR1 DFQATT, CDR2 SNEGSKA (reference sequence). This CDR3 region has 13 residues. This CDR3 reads CSARSPEWLEQYF. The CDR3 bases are TGCAGTGCTAGATCTCCGGAGTGGCTCGAGCAGTACTTC.

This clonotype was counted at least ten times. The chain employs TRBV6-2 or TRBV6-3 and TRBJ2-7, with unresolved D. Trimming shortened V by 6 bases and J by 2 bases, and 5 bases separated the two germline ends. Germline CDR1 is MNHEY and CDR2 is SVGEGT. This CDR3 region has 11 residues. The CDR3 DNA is TGTGCCAGCAGGGCCACCTACGAGCAGTACTTC. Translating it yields CASRATYEQYF.

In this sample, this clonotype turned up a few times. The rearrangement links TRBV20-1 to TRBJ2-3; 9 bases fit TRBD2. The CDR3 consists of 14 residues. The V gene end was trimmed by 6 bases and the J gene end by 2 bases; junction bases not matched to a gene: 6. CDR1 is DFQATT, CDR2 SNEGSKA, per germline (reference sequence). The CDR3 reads CSAGGLAYTDTQYF. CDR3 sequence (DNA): TGCAGTGCGGGAGGACTAGCGTACACAGATACGCAGTATTTT.

CDR3 region: CASSFSSGGAKKDTQYF. The CDR3 DNA reads as TGCGCCAGCAGCTTTTCTAGCGGGGGGGCCAAGAAAGATACGCAGTATTTT. V gene TRBV5-1 combines with J gene TRBJ2-3; 12 positions match TRBD2. CDR1 SGHRS and CDR2 YFSETQ come from the germline V gene. The CDR3 totals 17 residues. Germline trimming cut 2 bases from V and 5 bases from J; bases unmatched to any gene: 9.

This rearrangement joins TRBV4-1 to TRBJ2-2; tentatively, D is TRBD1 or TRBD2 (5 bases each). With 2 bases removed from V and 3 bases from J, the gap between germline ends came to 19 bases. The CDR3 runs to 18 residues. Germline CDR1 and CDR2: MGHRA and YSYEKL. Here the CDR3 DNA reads TGCGCCAGCAGCCAAAGAGTCCGTGGGCGAGGGGACACCGGGGAGCTGTTTTTT. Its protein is CASSQRVRGRGDTGELFF.

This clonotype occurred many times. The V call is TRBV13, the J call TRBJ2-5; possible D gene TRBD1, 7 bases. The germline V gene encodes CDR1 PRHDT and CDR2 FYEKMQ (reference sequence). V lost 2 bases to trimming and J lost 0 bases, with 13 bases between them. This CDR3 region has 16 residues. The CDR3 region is CASSLRQGGYQETQYF. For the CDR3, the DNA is TGTGCCAGCAGCTTAAGGCAGGGGGGCTACCAAGAGACCCAGTACTTC.